The 21 T cell receptor beta chains below all came from one sample that was sequenced in a study of regulatory T cells in long-lasting Graves disease. Time point given: newly diagnosed GD, antithyroid drugs for less than 3 months. Extracted RNA from PBMCs served as the source of the TCR library. Construction of the TCR beta libraries employed iRepertoire HTBI primers in conjunction with Arm-PCR of CDR3 regions. TCRdb ran MiXCR on the multiplex PCR reads and lists one entry per CDR3 protein. The sample records some 460,000 distinct CDR3 sequences, 16% being singletons. The same data also contributed to another study, on T cells in Graves' hyperthyroidism and ophthalmopathy.

The sequencing used peripheral blood mononuclear cells (PBMCs), collected at new diagnosis, from a patient treated with antithyroid drugs. The origin of the receptors is a man aged 40-49 years with Graves disease.

This clonotype showed up just a few times. V is TRBV11-2 and J is TRBJ2-1; TRBD2 agrees at 11 bases. CDR1 and CDR2 from the germline V gene are SGHAT and FQNNGV. V was clipped by 2 bases and J by 2 bases; unmatched bases: 5. This CDR3 has 17 amino acids. DNA of the CDR3: TGTGCCAGCAGCTTAATATTAGCGGGAGGGCCCTACAATGAGCAGTTCTTC. Its translation is CASSLILAGGPYNEQFF.

The rearrangement links TRBV6-1 to TRBJ2-7; possibly TRBD1 or TRBD2 for D (5 bases each). V was clipped by 8 bases and J by 0 bases, with 14 bases between them. Germline CDR1 is MNHNS and CDR2 is SASEGT. The CDR3 runs 14 residues. CDR3 nucleotide sequence: TGTGCCAGCGGGGGACCCTCTTACTCCTACGAGCAGTACTTC. It specifies CASGGPSYSYEQYF.

This clonotype was seen a handful of times. The V and J genes are TRBV4-1 and TRBJ2-7; TRBD2 aligns across 9 bases. The CDR3 is 14 residues long. Per germline, CDR1 MGHRA and CDR2 YSYEKL. The V segment lost 4 bases and the J segment 6 bases; nucleotides outside the gene matches: 7. This chain's CDR3 is CASSPVAGGLEQYF. The DNA of the CDR3 is TGCGCCAGCAGCCCTGTCGCGGGAGGGCTCGAGCAGTACTTC.

The rearrangement links TRBV20-1 to TRBJ1-5; TRBD1 matches 7 bases. Per germline, CDR1 DFQATT and CDR2 SNEGSKA (reference sequence). The CDR3 runs to 13 residues. The V and J ends lost 6 bases and 5 bases, in that order; junction bases with no gene match: 7. This CDR3 is CSALQGTDQPQHF. As DNA, the CDR3 is TGCAGTGCGCTACAGGGGACGGATCAGCCCCAGCATTTT.

The chain links TRBV12-3 or TRBV12-4 to TRBJ1-1; TRBD1 agrees at 9 bases. The CDR3 is 15 amino acids. Unmatched junction bases numbered 6, after V lost 6 bases and J lost 1 base. The CDR3 DNA reads as TGTGCCAGCAGGGGACGGGACAGGGCGAACACTGAAGCTTTCTTT. Encoded protein: CASRGRDRANTEAFF.

This clonotype was found many times. The chain joins TRBV12-3 or TRBV12-4 to TRBJ1-4; D is possibly TRBD1 (5 bases). The V gene lost 7 bases and the J gene lost 5 bases, with 14 bases spanning the gap. The CDR3 totals 14 residues. The CDR3 DNA is TGTGCCAGCACCCCGGCGGGGGTAAATGAAAAACTGTTTTTT. Protein sequence: CASTPAGVNEKLFF.

The chain employs TRBV7-9 and TRBJ2-5, with 11 bases identical to TRBD2. With the DNA end fitting TRBJ2-1 better, the J assignment may be wrong. The length of the CDR3 is 18 residues. Per the germline V gene, CDR1 is SEHNR and CDR2 is FQNEAQ (reference sequence). CDR3 region: CASIRGGFLAGGPNEQFF. The CDR3 coding sequence is TGTGCCAGCATCCGGGGGGGATTTCTAGCGGGAGGCCCCAATGAGCAGTTCTTC.

This clonotype was seen ten or more times. This chain connects TRBV30 to TRBJ2-7; 10 positions agree with TRBD2. The CDR3 length is 15 residues. The germline V gene has CDR1 GTSNPN and CDR2 SVGIG (reference sequence). Trimming at V came to 1 base and at J to 2 bases, leaving 5 bases not matched to a gene. The DNA for the CDR3 is TGTGCCTGGAGTGGGACTAGCGGAAGTGCCTACGAGCAGTACTTC. Protein sequence: CAWSGTSGSAYEQYF.

The CDR3 loop is CATSEGQGAITEAFF. CDR3 in DNA: TGTGCCACCAGCGAAGGACAGGGGGCAATCACTGAAGCTTTCTTT. The chain uses TRBV15 and TRBJ1-1; 11 bases are shared with TRBD1. Germline CDR1 and CDR2: LNHNV and YYDKDF (reference sequence). The CDR3 covers 15 residues. The V and J ends lost 5 bases and 4 bases, in that order; junction bases with no gene match: 6.

This clonotype was detected ten times or more. V gene TRBV7-9 combines with J gene TRBJ1-4; D is unclear. Deletions cut 3 bases from V and 7 bases from J, with 12 bases between. The CDR3 covers 14 residues. Germline CDR1 SEHNR, CDR2 FQNEAQ (reference sequence). CDR3 amino acids: CASSLGRHSEKLFF. The DNA of the CDR3 is TGTGCCAGCAGCTTGGGGAGGCATAGTGAAAAACTGTTTTTT.

This clonotype was picked up many times. The chain is built from TRBV28 and TRBJ2-3; TRBD2 agrees at 7 bases. CDR3 length equals 11 residues. Germline lookup yields CDR1 MDHEN and CDR2 SYDVKM. V shed 8 bases and J 5 bases; nucleotides not matched to a gene: 1. CDR3 in amino acids: CASGRGDTQYF. In DNA form, the CDR3 reads TGTGCCAGCGGGAGGGGAGATACGCAGTATTTT. Filled out from reference TRBV28 and TRBJ2-3, the complete variable domain reads DVKVTQSSRYLVKRTGEKVFLECVQDMDHENMFWYRQDPGLGLRLIYFSYDVKMKEKGDIPEGYSVSREKKERFSLILESASTNQTSMYLCASGRGDTQYFGPGTRLTVL.

This clonotype was counted only a few times. At one boundary the junction diverges from the germline segment, which might be a read error. This sequence joins TRBV24-1 and TRBJ2-2, with D hard to call. Germline assignment: CDR1 KGHDR and CDR2 SFDVKD. The CDR3 loop spans 13 amino acids. The CDR3 coding sequence is TGTGCCACCAGTGGTTTGTTAACCGGGGAGCTGTTTTTT. This sequence encodes CATSGLLTGELFF.

This clonotype was picked up a small number of times. A junction end diverges from the germline sequence, so it may reflect a read error. This chain links TRBV28 with TRBJ2-5, with D possibly matching TRBD2 (5 bases). The CDR3 covers 13 residues. Germline V gene sequence: CDR1 MDHEN, CDR2 SYDVKM. This chain's CDR3 is CAGRTRDRETQYF. As DNA, the CDR3 is TGTGCCGGCAGGACCCGGGATAGGGAGACCCAGTACTTC.

As to this clonotype: At one end the junction does not follow the germline gene, possibly because of a read error. V and J are TRBV24-1 and TRBJ2-1; 8 bases match TRBD2. The CDR3 is 19 residues long. Germline CDR1 is KGHDR and CDR2 is SFDVKD. For the CDR3, the DNA is TGTGCCGCCAGTGATTTGCCTCTAGCGGGCGGGGGGATATACAATGAGCAGTTCTTC. The encoded protein is CAASDLPLAGGGIYNEQFF.

This clonotype was detected ten times or more. This rearrangement joins TRBV29-1 to TRBJ2-3; unclear D gene. The CDR3 is 15 residues long. CDR1 is SQVTM and CDR2 is ANQGSEA in the germline V gene. The V gene lost 1 base and the J gene lost 0 bases, with 11 bases spanning the gap. CDR3 loop: CSVEAMGSSTDTQYF. The CDR3 nucleotides read TGCAGCGTTGAAGCGATGGGTTCTAGCACAGATACGCAGTATTTT.

In regard to this clonotype: With a far larger clone one base away, a read error is the likely cause. This chain uses TRBV7-8 with TRBJ1-1, with D uncertain. Germline V lookup: CDR1 SGHVS, CDR2 FQNEAQ. V was pared by 1 base and J by 1 base, with 7 bases between. This CDR3 is built from 14 residues. The CDR3 is CASSLVLGNTEAFF. For the CDR3, the DNA is TGTGCCAGCAGCTTAGTCCTAGGGAACACTGAAGCTTTCTTT. Based on the CDR3 plus reference TRBV7-8 and TRBJ1-1, the full variable domain is GAGVSQSPRYKVAKRGQDVALRCDPISGHVSLFWYQQALGQGPEFLTYFQNEAQLDKSGLPSDRFFAERPEGSVSTLKIQRTQQEDSAVYLCASSLVLGNTEAFFGQGTRLTVV.

This chain uses TRBV7-9 with TRBJ1-2; D call uncertain. With 0 bases removed from V and 2 bases from J, the gap between germline ends came to 7 bases. The germline V gene encodes CDR1 SEHNR and CDR2 FQNEAQ (reference sequence). The CDR3 length is 14 residues. This CDR3 reads CASSLAGGNYGYTF. The CDR3 nucleotides are TGTGCCAGCAGCTTAGCGGGCGGAAACTATGGCTACACCTTC.

This clonotype has ten or more counts. This chain connects TRBV20-1 to TRBJ1-1; the match to TRBD1 covers 7 bases. The CDR3 runs to 14 residues. Looked up from germline, CDR1 is DFQATT and CDR2 is SNEGSKA (reference sequence). J lost 1 base, V lost 5 bases, and 7 bases had no gene match. CDR3 residues: CSAHSGTANTEAFF. The CDR3 DNA reads as TGCAGTGCTCACTCCGGGACAGCGAACACTGAAGCTTTCTTT.

This clonotype was seen only a few times. This rearrangement joins TRBV9 to TRBJ2-1, with TRBD2 matching over 10 bases. This CDR3 has 16 residues. In germline, CDR1 is SGDLS, CDR2 YYNGEE. V shed 4 bases and J 3 bases; nucleotides not matched to a gene: 7. This CDR3 is CASSFRTSGFYNEQFF. The CDR3 coding sequence is TGTGCCAGCAGCTTCCGGACTAGCGGATTCTACAATGAGCAGTTCTTC.

As regards this clonotype: A much larger clone differs by one base, so this may be a read error. The chain uses TRBV20-1 and TRBJ2-1, with D possibly being TRBD1 (6 bases). The CDR3 extends over 12 amino acids. The V gene's germline CDR1 is DFQATT and CDR2 SNEGSKA (reference sequence). V lost 0 bases and J 8 bases, leaving 8 bases between the germline ends. CDR3 sequence (DNA): TGCAGTGCTAGAGATCAGGGGCATGAGCAGTTCTTC. Protein: CSARDQGHEQFF.

A few counts support this clonotype. V is TRBV20-1 and J is TRBJ2-1; 8 bases align to TRBD2. Germline V gene sequence: CDR1 DFQATT, CDR2 SNEGSKA (reference sequence). V lost 1 base to trimming and J lost 0 bases; unmatched junction nucleotides: 5. This CDR3 has 16 amino acids. DNA for the CDR3: TGCAGTGCTAGAGGTACCGGGACTAGCTCCTACAATGAGCAGTTCTTC. This gives the protein CSARGTGTSSYNEQFF.